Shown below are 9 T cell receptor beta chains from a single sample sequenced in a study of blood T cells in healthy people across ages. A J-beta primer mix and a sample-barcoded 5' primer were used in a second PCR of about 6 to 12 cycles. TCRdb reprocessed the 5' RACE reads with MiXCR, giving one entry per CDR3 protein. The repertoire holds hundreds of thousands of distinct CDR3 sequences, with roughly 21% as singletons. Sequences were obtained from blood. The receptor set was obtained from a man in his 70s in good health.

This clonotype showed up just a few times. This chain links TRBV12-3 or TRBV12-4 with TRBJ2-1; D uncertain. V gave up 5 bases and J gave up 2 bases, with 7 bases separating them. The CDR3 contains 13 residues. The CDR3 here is CASSTTAYNEQFF. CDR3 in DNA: TGTGCCAGCAGTACTACTGCCTACAATGAGCAGTTCTTC.

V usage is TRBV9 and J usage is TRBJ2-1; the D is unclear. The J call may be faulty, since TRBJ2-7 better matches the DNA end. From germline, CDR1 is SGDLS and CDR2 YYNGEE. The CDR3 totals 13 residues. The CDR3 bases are TGTGCCAGCAGCCCCGTTGGGTTCGGCGAGCAGTACTTC. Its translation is CASSPVGFGEQYF.

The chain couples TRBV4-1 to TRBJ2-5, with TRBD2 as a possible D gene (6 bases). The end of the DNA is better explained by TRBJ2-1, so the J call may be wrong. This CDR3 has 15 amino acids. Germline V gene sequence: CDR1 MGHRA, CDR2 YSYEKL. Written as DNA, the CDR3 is TGCGCCAGCAGCCAAGATCACGGGGGTTACAATGAGCAGTTCTTC. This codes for CASSQDHGGYNEQFF.

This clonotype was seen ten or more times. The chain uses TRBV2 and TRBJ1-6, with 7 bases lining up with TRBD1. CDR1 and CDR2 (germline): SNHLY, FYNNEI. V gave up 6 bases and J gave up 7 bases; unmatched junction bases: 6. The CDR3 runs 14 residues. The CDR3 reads CASRGDSSNSPLHF. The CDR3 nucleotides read TGTGCCAGCAGGGGGGACAGTTCGAATTCACCCCTCCACTTT.

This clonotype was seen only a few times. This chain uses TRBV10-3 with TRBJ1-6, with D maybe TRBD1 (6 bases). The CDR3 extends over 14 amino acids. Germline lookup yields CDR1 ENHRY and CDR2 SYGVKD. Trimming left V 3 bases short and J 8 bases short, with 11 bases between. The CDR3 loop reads CAISDRGWDSPLHF. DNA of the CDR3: TGTGCCATCAGTGACAGGGGTTGGGATTCACCCCTCCACTTT.

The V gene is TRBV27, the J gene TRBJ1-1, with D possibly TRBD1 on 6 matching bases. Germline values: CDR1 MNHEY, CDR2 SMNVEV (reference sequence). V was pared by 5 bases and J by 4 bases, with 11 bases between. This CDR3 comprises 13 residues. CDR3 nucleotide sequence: TGTGCCAGCAGTAACAGGGAGGGCACTGAAGCTTTCTTT. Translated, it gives CASSNREGTEAFF.

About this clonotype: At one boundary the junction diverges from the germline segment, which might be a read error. The CDR3, as DNA: TGTGCCAGCAGCTTAGGGGACAGCCCATGGAGCTTC. This codes for CASSLGDSPWSF. The gene calls are TRBV13 and TRBJ2-7; a weak D match, TRBD1 (6 bases). This CDR3 is 12 amino acids long. Germline-derived CDR1 and CDR2 are PRHDT and FYEKMQ (reference sequence). Complete variable domain (other parts from reference TRBV13 and TRBJ2-7): AAGVIQSPRHLIKEKRETATLKCYPIPRHDTVYWYQQGPGQDPQFLISFYEKMQSDKGSIPDRFSAQQFSDYHSELNMSSLELGDSALYFCASSLGDSPWSFGPGTRLTVT.

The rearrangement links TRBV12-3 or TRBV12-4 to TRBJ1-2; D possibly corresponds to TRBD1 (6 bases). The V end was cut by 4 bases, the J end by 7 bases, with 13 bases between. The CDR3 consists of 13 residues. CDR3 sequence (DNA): TGTGCCAGCAGTTCTTGGCAGGGGCGTGGCTACACCTTC. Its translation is CASSSWQGRGYTF.

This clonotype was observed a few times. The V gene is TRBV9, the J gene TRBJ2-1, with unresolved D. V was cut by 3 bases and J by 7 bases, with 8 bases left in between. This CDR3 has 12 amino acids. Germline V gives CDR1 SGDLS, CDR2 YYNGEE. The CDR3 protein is CASSEDGNEQFF. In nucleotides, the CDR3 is TGTGCCAGCAGCGAGGACGGGAATGAGCAGTTCTTC.